Below, 15 T cell receptor beta chains from the same sample are listed, as sequenced in a study of shared clonotypes between healthy human individuals. The method was immunoSEQ multiplex PCR; TCRdb's version includes in-frame clones alone and lacks a portion of them. The table records over 850,000 clones, around 82% of them present only once. Sequenced: memory CD4+ T cells from PBMCs. Documented subset: CD45RA-negative fraction. The receptors were gathered from a man aged 18 to 29 in good health. Some clones in this sample may be carry-over from other donors' samples.

As concerns this clone: One base away lies a much larger clone, so this may be a sequencing read error. The chain links TRBV25-1 to TRBJ2-3; no reliable D call. Trimming removed 11 bases from V and 3 bases from J, with 12 bases in between. Germline CDR1 is MGHDK and CDR2 is SYGVNS. The CDR3 runs 12 residues. Here the CDR3 DNA reads TGTGCCGGTAGTCCCGGGACAGATACGCAGTATTTT. This gives the protein CAGSPGTDTQYF.

The chain uses TRBV5-4 and TRBJ2-7; TRBD1 agrees at 9 bases. V was pared by 3 bases and J by 0 bases, with 4 bases of the junction left unmatched. This CDR3 is 15 amino acids long. Germline V lookup: CDR1 SGHNT, CDR2 YYREEE (reference sequence). CDR3 DNA sequence: TGTGCCAGCAGCTGGGGACAGGGCACCTCCTACGAGCAGTACTTC. Its protein is CASSWGQGTSYEQYF. The full variable domain, rest sourced from reference TRBV5-4 and TRBJ2-7, is ETGVTQSPTHLIKTRGQQVTLRCSSQSGHNTVSWYQQALGQGPQFIFQYYREEENGRGNFPPRFSGLQFPNYSSELNVNALELDDSALYLCASSWGQGTSYEQYFGPGTRLTVT.

A note on this clone: Other DNA sequences in the same sample also yield this CDR3. The gene calls are TRBV6-5 and TRBJ1-1; D gene ambiguous. CDR1 and CDR2 (germline): MNHEY, SVGAGI. With 0 bases removed from V and 0 bases from J, the gap between germline ends came to 8 bases. The CDR3 has 15 amino acids. CDR3 DNA: TGTGCCAGCAGTTACTCTACGAGAGTGAACACTGAAGCTTTCTTT. Its translation: CASSYSTRVNTEAFF.

This clone was observed once. Other DNA sequences in this sample translate to the same CDR3. This chain links TRBV5-1 with TRBJ1-1; D unresolved. Trimming took off 0 bases at V and 1 base at J, with 7 bases between the two ends. The germline gives CDR1 SGHRS, CDR2 YFSETQ. The CDR3 sequence is 14 residues long. Here the CDR3 DNA reads TGCGCCAGCAGCTTGGTCGGCAGGAACACTGAAGCTTTCTTT. As protein: CASSLVGRNTEAFF.

The J gene is TRBJ2-5, the V gene TRBV6-5; 9 positions agree with TRBD2. V was pared by 6 bases and J by 5 bases, with 7 bases of the junction left unmatched. The germline V gene has CDR1 MNHEY and CDR2 SVGAGI. This CDR3 has 14 amino acids. CDR3: CASRGGSGSETQYF. In nucleotides, the CDR3 is TGTGCCAGCAGGGGTGGTAGCGGGAGTGAGACCCAGTACTTC.

This clone has a handful of counts. V gene TRBV30 combines with J gene TRBJ1-2, with D possibly TRBD1 on 5 matching bases. V was clipped by 3 bases and J by 3 bases, with 11 bases between them. Germline V CDR1 and CDR2: GTSNPN, SVGIG (reference sequence). The CDR3 runs to 13 residues. The CDR3 region has the DNA TGTGCCTGGAGCGGGGACGACGACTATGGCTACACCTTC. The encoded protein is CAWSGDDDYGYTF.

This sequence joins TRBV28 and TRBJ1-5; 9 bases are shared with TRBD1. Germline-derived CDR1 and CDR2 are MDHEN and SYDVKM. The V and J ends lost 9 bases and 0 bases, in that order; junction bases with no gene match: 9. CDR3 length: 16 amino acids. The DNA of the CDR3 is TGTGCCAGTAAAACAGGGGGCGGATATAGCAATCAGCCCCAGCATTTT. This gives the protein CASKTGGGYSNQPQHF.

About this clone: This may come from a read error, since a much larger clone is one base off. V usage is TRBV5-5 and J usage is TRBJ2-7; D possibly corresponds to TRBD1 (6 bases). This CDR3 is 14 amino acids long. The germline V gene has CDR1 SGHKS and CDR2 YYEKEE (reference sequence). CDR3 bases: TGTACCAGCAGCTTACGGGACAACTCCTACGAGCAGTACTTC. Its translation: CTSSLRDNSYEQYF.

This clone was recorded once. The CDR3 loop reads CASSFGEANYEQYF. CDR3 sequence (DNA): TGTGCCAGCAGCTTCGGGGAGGCCAACTACGAGCAGTACTTC. The V gene is TRBV7-9, the J gene TRBJ2-7, with D perhaps matching TRBD2 (6 bases). CDR3 length equals 14 residues. V gave up 3 bases and J gave up 3 bases, with 12 bases separating them. Germline assignment: CDR1 SEHNR and CDR2 FQNEAQ (reference sequence).

V usage is TRBV7-2 and J usage is TRBJ1-5; D uncertain. V was trimmed by 6 bases and J by 7 bases, leaving 13 bases between them. Germline CDR1 is SGHTA and CDR2 is FQGNSA. This CDR3 region has 13 residues. The CDR3 nucleotides read TGTGCCAGCAGTTCCCAGAGTCGCCAGCCCCAGCATTTT. It is translated as CASSSQSRQPQHF.

J is TRBJ2-1 and V is TRBV19, with TRBD2 matching 7 bases. The length of the CDR3 is 16 residues. Germline V CDR1 and CDR2: LNHDA, SQIVND (reference sequence). J was trimmed by 7 bases and V by 6 bases; bases with no gene match: 15. This chain's CDR3 is CASRPLSGTRRNEQFF. In nucleotides, the CDR3 is TGTGCCAGTAGACCCCTGAGCGGGACCCGGAGGAATGAGCAGTTCTTC.

Worth noting for this clone: In the same sample, other DNA sequences code for this CDR3. The rearrangement links TRBV5-1 to TRBJ2-3, with 12 bases identical to TRBD2. V gave up 1 base and J gave up 3 bases; unmatched junction bases: 0. Germline assignment: CDR1 SGHRS and CDR2 YFSETQ. The CDR3 has 15 residues. The CDR3 is CASSLLAGGTDTQYF. The CDR3, as DNA: TGCGCCAGCAGCTTGCTAGCGGGAGGGACAGATACGCAGTATTTT.

This chain links TRBV5-1 with TRBJ1-1; TRBD1 might be the D (6 bases). CDR3 length equals 15 residues. Germline CDR1 is SGHRS and CDR2 is YFSETQ. V lost 4 bases, J lost 2 bases, and 15 bases lay in between. CDR3 sequence reads: CASSRGGGDNTEAFF. The CDR3 bases are TGCGCCAGCAGCAGGGGAGGGGGAGATAACACTGAAGCTTTCTTT.

CDR3 bases: TGTGCCAGCAGTTTGGGGGGGCATGGCGGGGAGCTGTTTTTT. Its translation: CASSLGGHGGELFF. The chain carries TRBV28 and TRBJ2-2; the D gene is possibly TRBD2 (7 bases). V lost 3 bases to trimming and J lost 7 bases, with 12 bases between them. Germline V CDR1 and CDR2: MDHEN, SYDVKM. CDR3 size: 14 residues.

The J gene is TRBJ2-5, the V gene TRBV7-2; the match to TRBD2 covers 8 bases. Germline CDR1 reads SGHTA; CDR2 reads FQGNSA. This CDR3 is built from 13 residues. Germline trimming cut 5 bases from V and 4 bases from J; bases unmatched to any gene: 3. CDR3 nucleotides: TGTGCCAGCAGCGCGGGACTAGGAGAGACCCAGTACTTC. Translated, it gives CASSAGLGETQYF.